A single sample gave rise to the 23 T cell receptor beta chains below, sequenced in a study of T cell responses to AZD1222 COVID-19 vaccine. Clones were sequenced by immunoSEQ multiplex PCR, and TCRdb holds only the in-frame ones, with some missing. The sample yields 200,000 or so clones, under 95% seen once. The source was peripheral blood, collected 28 days after the second AZD1222 dose. These receptors were collected from an adult who received the AZD1222 COVID-19 vaccine.

This chain joins TRBV27 and TRBJ2-5; 9 nucleotides line up with TRBD1. CDR3 length: 14 residues. Germline assignment: CDR1 MNHEY and CDR2 SMNVEV (reference sequence). J lost 5 bases, V lost 4 bases, and 5 bases had no gene match. The CDR3 coding sequence is TGTGCCAGCAGTTGGGGACAGGGTCTTGAGACCCAGTACTTC. It is translated as CASSWGQGLETQYF.

The chain combines TRBV28 with TRBJ2-2; 11 bases agree with TRBD1. Losses at the gene ends were 7 bases for V and 5 bases for J; bases not matched to a gene: 9. This CDR3 has 16 residues. The germline V gene encodes CDR1 MDHEN and CDR2 SYDVKM. CDR3 in amino acids: CASNPGQGEGTGELFF. The CDR3 nucleotides are TGTGCCAGCAACCCGGGACAGGGGGAGGGTACCGGGGAGCTGTTTTTT.

This sequence joins TRBV5-1 and TRBJ1-3, with a possible D match to TRBD1 (6 bases). The V end lost 1 base, the J end lost 2 bases, and 10 bases lay between the germline ends. CDR1 and CDR2 (germline): SGHRS, YFSETQ. The CDR3 contains 15 residues. The CDR3 sequence is CASSLSGVPGNTIYF. The CDR3 coding sequence is TGCGCCAGCAGCTTGTCAGGGGTCCCTGGAAACACCATATATTTT.

This chain links TRBV2 with TRBJ2-1; 10 bases agree with TRBD1. The germline V gene has CDR1 SNHLY and CDR2 FYNNEI. This CDR3 has 15 residues. The ends lost 4 bases at V and 3 bases at J; junction bases unmatched: 3. CDR3 bases: TGTGCCAGCAGTGCGACAGGGGGCGTCTACAATGAGCAGTTCTTC. Its protein product is CASSATGGVYNEQFF.

This chain connects TRBV5-1 to TRBJ1-1; TRBD1 is a possible D gene (5 bases). CDR3 length: 15 residues. V lost 4 bases and J 2 bases, leaving 15 bases between the germline ends. Germline V CDR1 and CDR2: SGHRS, YFSETQ. The CDR3, as DNA: TGCGCCAGCAGCCCGGCGGGGCAGGGCAACACTGAAGCTTTCTTT. Translation: CASSPAGQGNTEAFF.

This sequence joins TRBV6-2 or TRBV6-3 and TRBJ1-1, with D unresolved. Trimming removed 5 bases at V and 0 bases at J, with 13 bases between. The CDR3 runs 15 residues. In germline, CDR1 is MNHEY, CDR2 SVGEGT. The CDR3, as DNA: TGTGCCAGCAGTGACGGGTTCCCCCTGAACACTGAAGCTTTCTTT. It encodes CASSDGFPLNTEAFF.

The chain has TRBV5-5 and TRBJ2-6; TRBD1 is a possible D gene (6 bases). The CDR3 is 15 amino acids. The V end was cut by 3 bases, the J end by 1 base, with 8 bases between. From germline, CDR1 is SGHKS and CDR2 YYEKEE (reference sequence). The CDR3 spells CASSSTGSGANVLTF. CDR3 DNA sequence: TGTGCCAGCAGCTCGACAGGTTCTGGGGCCAACGTCCTGACTTTC.

V and J are TRBV2 and TRBJ1-5; D is uncertain. CDR1 is SNHLY, CDR2 FYNNEI, per germline. The V end was cut by 1 base, the J end by 1 base, with 11 bases between. CDR3 size: 16 residues. The CDR3 spells CASSEGQALSNQPQHF. CDR3 DNA: TGTGCCAGCAGTGAAGGCCAGGCACTCAGCAATCAGCCCCAGCATTTT.

The chain combines TRBV30 with TRBJ1-5, with D unclear. V lost 0 bases and J 7 bases, leaving 10 bases between the germline ends. There are 13 residues in the CDR3. Germline CDR1 and CDR2: GTSNPN and SVGIG (reference sequence). This CDR3 reads CAWSVSRGQPQHF. CDR3 nucleotide sequence: TGTGCCTGGAGTGTATCGAGAGGCCAGCCCCAGCATTTT.

The rearrangement joins TRBV29-1 to TRBJ1-1, with 11 positions matching TRBD1. V lost 6 bases and J lost 3; bases outside the gene matches: 3. The germline CDR1 and CDR2 sequences are SQVTM and ANQGSEA. The CDR3 totals 13 residues. Here the CDR3 DNA reads TGCAGCGTATTGGGACAGGGGGACACTGAAGCTTTCTTT. It encodes CSVLGQGDTEAFF.

This chain uses TRBV14 with TRBJ2-2, with D possibly TRBD2 on 5 matching bases. The CDR3 contains 13 residues. Germline V gene lookup returns CDR1 SGHDN and CDR2 FVKESK. V lost 8 bases to trimming and J lost 4 bases, with 11 bases between them. CDR3 nucleotides: TGTGCCAGCCGAGGGATACCCACCGGGGAGCTGTTTTTT. It yields the protein CASRGIPTGELFF.

This clone was picked up one time. The V and J genes are TRBV11-3 and TRBJ2-3; possibly TRBD2 for D (6 bases). Trimming pared 1 base from V and 3 bases from J, leaving 14 bases between. The CDR3 spans 16 residues. CDR1 and CDR2 from the germline V gene are SGHNT and YENEEA. CDR3 sequence: CASSLGRGEGTDTQYF. The CDR3 bases are TGTGCCAGCAGCTTAGGGCGGGGAGAGGGGACAGATACGCAGTATTTT.

The gene calls are TRBV7-2 and TRBJ2-2, with 8 bases fitting TRBD2. Germline trimming cut 7 bases from V and 3 bases from J; bases unmatched to any gene: 7. Germline loops: CDR1 SGHTA, CDR2 FQGNSA. The CDR3 has 15 amino acids. The CDR3 loop is CASNRGGLDTGELFF. The CDR3 bases are TGTGCCAGCAATCGGGGGGGCCTTGACACCGGGGAGCTGTTTTTT.

The chain has TRBV7-8 and TRBJ2-7; D possibly matches TRBD1 or TRBD2 (5 bases each). The CDR3 has 15 residues. V gave up 3 bases and J gave up 0 bases, with 12 bases separating them. Germline V CDR1 and CDR2: SGHVS, FQNEAQ. In DNA form, the CDR3 reads TGTGCCAGCAGCTTTGGGACCGCTAGCTCCTACGAGCAGTACTTC. Translation: CASSFGTASSYEQYF.

This clone showed up just once. V is TRBV3-1 (or the pseudogene TRBV3-2) and J is TRBJ1-2; D unresolved. Germline CDR1 reads LGHDT; CDR2 reads YNNKEL (reference sequence). The V gene lost 4 bases and the J gene lost 5 bases, with 17 bases spanning the gap. This CDR3 contains 15 residues. CDR3 bases: TGTGCCAGCAGCCCTGGCACCCAACCGACTTATGGCTACACCTTC. This encodes CASSPGTQPTYGYTF.

The V and J genes are TRBV29-1 and TRBJ2-1; possibly TRBD2 for D (7 bases). The length of the CDR3 is 13 residues. Germline V gene data show CDR1 as SQVTM and CDR2 as ANQGSEA. The V end was cut by 0 bases, the J end by 8 bases, with 11 bases between. CDR3 residues: CSVEDLGGDEQFF. CDR3 nucleotide sequence: TGCAGCGTTGAAGATTTAGGGGGGGATGAGCAGTTCTTC.

The J gene is TRBJ2-7, the V gene TRBV7-2; D is undetermined. CDR1 is SGHTA and CDR2 is FQGNSA in the germline V gene. V lost 5 bases and J 4 bases, leaving 6 bases between the germline ends. The CDR3 has 11 residues. The CDR3 nucleotides read TGTGCCAGCAGCCCCGGGTACGAGCAGTACTTC. Translation gives CASSPGYEQYF.

The chain is built from TRBV19 and TRBJ1-3, with D unclear. The V end lost 0 bases, the J end lost 0 bases, and 9 bases lay between the germline ends. The CDR3 consists of 16 residues. From germline, CDR1 is LNHDA and CDR2 SQIVND (reference sequence). In DNA, the CDR3 is TGTGCCAGTAGTATAGACGCAGTCAGCTCTGGAAACACCATATATTTT. Residues: CASSIDAVSSGNTIYF.

Only a few counts were recorded for this clone. The rearrangement joins TRBV6-5 to TRBJ1-1; unclear D gene. The germline V gene has CDR1 MNHEY and CDR2 SVGAGI. Trimming removed 6 bases at V and 5 bases at J, with 16 bases between. The CDR3 covers 14 residues. CDR3: CASRATRGRTEAFF. CDR3 bases: TGTGCCAGCAGGGCTACCCGCGGGAGGACTGAAGCTTTCTTT.

The chain recombines TRBV4-1 with TRBJ1-2; D is possibly TRBD1 (5 bases). The CDR3 is 18 residues long. Germline V lookup: CDR1 MGHRA, CDR2 YSYEKL. Trimming cost V 4 bases and J 3 bases, with 24 bases left between them. The CDR3, as DNA: TGCGCCAGCAGCCTAAGTGGGGGAAATAAAAGGGTTGACTATGGCTACACCTTC. This encodes CASSLSGGNKRVDYGYTF.

The gene calls are TRBV5-1 and TRBJ1-1; maybe TRBD1 (5 bases). Germline CDR1 SGHRS, CDR2 YFSETQ. The CDR3 loop spans 16 amino acids. Between the trimmed V and J ends, which lost 0 bases and 2 bases, there was a span of 14 bases. CDR3 DNA sequence: TGCGCCAGCAGCTTGGCTATTAGGGGCAGCAACACTGAAGCTTTCTTT. Encoded protein: CASSLAIRGSNTEAFF.

The chain joins TRBV5-1 to TRBJ2-1, with 12 bases matching TRBD2. Losses at the gene ends were 4 bases for V and 4 bases for J; bases not matched to a gene: 3. The CDR3 totals 15 residues. Germline V gene lookup returns CDR1 SGHRS and CDR2 YFSETQ. CDR3 loop: CASSGLAGLYNEQFF. The CDR3 DNA reads TGCGCCAGCAGCGGACTAGCGGGGTTATACAATGAGCAGTTCTTC.

The chain couples TRBV9 to TRBJ1-6, with TRBD1 matching 9 bases. Trimming took 4 bases from V and 7 from J; bases not matched to a gene: 9. Germline V gene sequence: CDR1 SGDLS, CDR2 YYNGEE. The CDR3 is 16 residues long. The CDR3 bases are TGTGCCAGCAGCACCAGGACAGGGGTCACCAATTCACCCCTCCACTTT. It is translated as CASSTRTGVTNSPLHF.